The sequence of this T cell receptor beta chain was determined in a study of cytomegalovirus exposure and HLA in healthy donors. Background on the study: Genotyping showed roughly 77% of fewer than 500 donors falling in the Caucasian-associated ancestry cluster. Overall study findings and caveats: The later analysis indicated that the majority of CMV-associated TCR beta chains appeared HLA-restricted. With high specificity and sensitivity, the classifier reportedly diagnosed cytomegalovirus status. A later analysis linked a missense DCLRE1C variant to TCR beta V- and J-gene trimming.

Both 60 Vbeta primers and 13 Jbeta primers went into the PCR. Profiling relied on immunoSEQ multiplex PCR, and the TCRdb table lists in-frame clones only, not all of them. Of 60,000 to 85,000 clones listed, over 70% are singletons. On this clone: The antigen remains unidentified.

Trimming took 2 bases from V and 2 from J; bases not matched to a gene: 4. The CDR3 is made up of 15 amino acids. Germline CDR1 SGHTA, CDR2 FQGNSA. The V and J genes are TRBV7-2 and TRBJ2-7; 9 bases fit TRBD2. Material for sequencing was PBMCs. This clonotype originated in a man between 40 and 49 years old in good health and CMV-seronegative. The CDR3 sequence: CASSLKAGGPYEQYF. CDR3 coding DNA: TGTGCCAGCAGCTTAAAAGCGGGAGGACCCTACGAGCAGTACTTC.